The rows below give T cell receptor beta chains drawn from one sample of a study of T cells in Graves' hyperthyroidism and ophthalmopathy. TCRdb re-called the multiplex PCR reads through MiXCR, storing one row per CDR3 protein. The table lists 750,000 to 950,000 distinct CDR3 sequences, 35% to 40% of them singletons. The sequencing sample was made of blood. These receptors were obtained from a man aged 18 to 30 with Graves' hyperthyroidism. Each CDR3 is given with its conserved first and last residue. D genes are given only for firm matches. Some rows mark clone size as missing; the rest say once, few, many or name a class of expanded clone.

CDR3 length	D gene	V gene	J gene	clone size	CDR3 protein	CDR3 DNA
13	NA	TRBV19	TRBJ1-1	few	CASSMVPDTEAFF	TGTGCCAGTAGTATGGTCCCCGACACTGAAGCTTTCTTT
14	NA	TRBV9	TRBJ1-5	NA	CASSDREGQEPQHF	TGTGCCAGCAGCGACAGGGAGGGCCAGGAGCCCCAGCATTTT
16	NA	TRBV10-3	TRBJ2-3	once	CASSASQGIGTDTQYF	TGTGCCAGCAGTGCTTCACAGGGAATAGGCACAGATACGCAGTATTTT
14	NA	TRBV2	TRBJ2-7	few	CASIGAGDAYEQYF	TGTGCCAGCATTGGGGCAGGTGACGCCTACGAGCAGTACTTC
11	NA	TRBV10-3	TRBJ1-1	NA	CASTPRTEAFF	TGTGCCAGCACCCCGCGGACTGAAGCTTTCTTT
16	NA	TRBV7-7	TRBJ1-4	many	CASSSFRGRRDEKLFF	TGTGCTAGCAGCTCTTTCCGTGGGAGGAGAGATGAAAAACTGTTTTTT
15	NA	TRBV6-5	TRBJ1-1	few	CASSYSGQGNTEAFF	TGTGCCAGCAGTTACTCGGGGCAAGGGAACACTGAAGCTTTCTTT
13	NA	TRBV15	TRBJ2-5	NA	CATSGDYGETQYF	TGTGCCACCAGCGGAGACTACGGTGAGACCCAGTACTTC
15	NA	TRBV20-1	TRBJ2-2	NA	CSARDRGENTGELFF	TGCAGTGCTAGAGATAGGGGGGAGAACACCGGGGAGCTGTTTTTT
12	NA	TRBV29-1	TRBJ2-2	NA	CSAEPGAGELFF	TGCAGCGCTGAACCGGGGGCCGGGGAGCTGTTTTTT
19	TRBD2	TRBV2	TRBJ2-7	NA	CASSETPPLLAGGSHEQYF	TGTGCCAGCAGTGAAACTCCCCCACTCCTAGCGGGGGGGTCGCACGAGCAGTACTTC